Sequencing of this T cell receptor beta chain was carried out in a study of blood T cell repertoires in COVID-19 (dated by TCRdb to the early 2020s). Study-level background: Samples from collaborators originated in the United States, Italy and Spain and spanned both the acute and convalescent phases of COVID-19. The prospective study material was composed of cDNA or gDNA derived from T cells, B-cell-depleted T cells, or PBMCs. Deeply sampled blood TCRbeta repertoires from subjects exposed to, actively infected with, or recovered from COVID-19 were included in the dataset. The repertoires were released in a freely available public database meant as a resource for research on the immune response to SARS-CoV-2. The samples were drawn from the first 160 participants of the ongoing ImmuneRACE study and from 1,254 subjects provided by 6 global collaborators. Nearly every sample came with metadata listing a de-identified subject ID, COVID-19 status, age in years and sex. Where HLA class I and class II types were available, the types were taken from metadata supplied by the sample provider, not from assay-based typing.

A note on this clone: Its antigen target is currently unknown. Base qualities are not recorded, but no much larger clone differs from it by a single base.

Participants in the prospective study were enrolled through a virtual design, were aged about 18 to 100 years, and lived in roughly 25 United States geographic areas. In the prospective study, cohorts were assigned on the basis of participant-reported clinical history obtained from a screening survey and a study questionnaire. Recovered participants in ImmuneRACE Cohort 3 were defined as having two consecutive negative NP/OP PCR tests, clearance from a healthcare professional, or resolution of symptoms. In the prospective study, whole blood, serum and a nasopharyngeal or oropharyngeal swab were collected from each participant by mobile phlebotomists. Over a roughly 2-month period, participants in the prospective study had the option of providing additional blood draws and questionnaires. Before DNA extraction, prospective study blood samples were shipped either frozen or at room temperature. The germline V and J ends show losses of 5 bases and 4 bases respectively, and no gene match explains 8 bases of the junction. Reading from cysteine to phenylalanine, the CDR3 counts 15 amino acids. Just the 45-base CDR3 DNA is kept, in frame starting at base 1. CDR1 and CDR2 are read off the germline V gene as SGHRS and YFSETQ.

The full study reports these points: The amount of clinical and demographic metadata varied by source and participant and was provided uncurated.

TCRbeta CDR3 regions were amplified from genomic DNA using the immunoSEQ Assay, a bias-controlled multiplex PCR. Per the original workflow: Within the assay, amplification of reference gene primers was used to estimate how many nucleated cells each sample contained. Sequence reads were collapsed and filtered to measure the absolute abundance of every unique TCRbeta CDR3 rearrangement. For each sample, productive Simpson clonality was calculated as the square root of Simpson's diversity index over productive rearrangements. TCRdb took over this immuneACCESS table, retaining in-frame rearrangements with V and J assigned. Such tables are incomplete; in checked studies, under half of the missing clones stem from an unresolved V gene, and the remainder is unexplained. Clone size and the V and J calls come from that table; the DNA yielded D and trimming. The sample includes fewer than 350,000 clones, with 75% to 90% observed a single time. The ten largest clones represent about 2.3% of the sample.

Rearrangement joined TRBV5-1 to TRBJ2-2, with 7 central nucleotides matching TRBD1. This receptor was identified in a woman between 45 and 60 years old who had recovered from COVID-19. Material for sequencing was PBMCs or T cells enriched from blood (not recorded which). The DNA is TGCGCCAGCAGGTCCGGGACAGTTGTCACCGGGGAGCTGTTTTTT. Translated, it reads CASRSGTVVTGELFF.